Listed below are T cell receptor beta chains from one sample, sequenced in a study of blood T cell repertoires in COVID-19. Sequenced by immunoSEQ multiplex PCR; TCRdb stores in-frame clones only, minus some. The table has 180,000 or so clones, approximately 85% seen once. Sequencing input: peripheral blood. The receptors were sampled from a man aged 55 to 69 who had recovered from COVID-19. CDR3s include the opening cysteine and the closing phenylalanine or tryptophan.

>TRBV2|TRBJ1-5|14
CASSEGQINQPQHF
>TRBV7-8|TRBJ2-1|14
CASSWDNQYNEQFF
>TRBV5-4|TRBJ1-1|15
CASSFGSRLNTEAFF
>TRBV30|TRBJ1-1|13
CAWSSTGVTEAFF
>TRBV2|TRBJ1-2|14
CASSGQGASYGYTF
>TRBV11-2|TRBJ2-7|14
CASSMGGGGYEQYF
>TRBV13|TRBJ1-6|11
CASSFVVPLHF
>TRBV6-5|TRBJ1-6|14
CASSYSVLNSPLHF
>TRBV7-3|TRBJ2-1|14
CASSLPGGDNEQFF
>TRBV2|TRBJ2-1|14
CASSRSSSYNEQFF
>TRBV5-1|TRBJ2-7|19
CASSMIKRGGRSEAYEQYF
>TRBV5-1|TRBJ1-2|15
CASSLEYGQVDGYTF
>TRBV3-1/TRBV3-2|TRBJ2-5|15
CASSQESSAQETQYF
>TRBV3-1/TRBV3-2|TRBJ1-1|13
CASSQRGTYEAFF
>TRBV5-1|TRBJ2-2|16
CASSETGTINTGELFF
>TRBV5-1|TRBJ2-5|16
CASSFHGDSNQETQYF
>TRBV11-2|TRBJ1-2|15
CASNRDNSHTGGYTF